This TCR beta chain was identified during a study of blood T cells in healthy people across ages (dated by TCRdb to the mid-2010s). About the study as a whole: In model experiments, template switching captured roughly one uniquely barcoded TCR beta cDNA molecule for every two T cells. Donors were grouped into four age groups: young (average approximately 15 years), middle-aged (39), aged (around 66) and long-lived (approximately 78). Using deep sequencing normalized with unique cDNA molecular identifiers, the study measured how TCR beta repertoire diversity changes with age. The study analyzed two additional independent replicas of 1 million unique cDNA reads from the same blood draw for two donors, one aged 18 to 29 and one aged 80 or older. To avoid experimental bias, donors of different ages were randomly spread across the sequencing lanes. Paper-wide results and their limitations: The long-lived group showed more naive CD4+ T cells, fewer expanded clones and increased TCR diversity than the aged group, suggesting age selection. A strong correlation was found between observed TCR beta diversity and the percentage of naive T cells measured by flow cytometry. As age increased, observed TCR beta diversity per million T cells dropped in a roughly linear way, and a significant reduction was already evident by age about 40. Because profiling used bulk unsorted PBMCs, naive and antigen-experienced compartments could not be compared conclusively. Because donor CMV infection status was unknown, age-related changes in expanded clonotypes were potentially confounded. Estimates of total diversity based on one million sequenced T cells were considered lower bounds and underestimates.

Of note for this clonotype: The specificity of this receptor is unknown. Per-base quality was not reported, and no clone a single base away is much larger than it.

Systemically healthy Caucasian individuals from Russia, around 39 in total and aged about 6 to 95 years, were included as donors. Around 10 milliliters of peripheral blood were collected from each donor into EDTA-treated Vacutainer tubes. Ficoll-Paque density-gradient centrifugation was used to isolate PBMCs, with at least 7 million per sample. Total RNA was extracted from PBMCs with Trizol reagent, with at least 5.5 micrograms obtained per sample. For every donor, flow cytometry on a PBMC aliquot measured the percentage of naive CD45RAhigh/CD27high T cells. The method behind the library was 5' RACE. The reads were generated on an Illumina HiSeq 2500. A second PCR of about 7 to 12 cycles was performed with a sample-barcoded 5' primer and a J-beta primer mix. A template-switch 5' adaptor carrying 12 random nucleotides introduced a unique molecular identifier onto each TCR beta cDNA molecule. At least 2.5 million CDR3-containing paired-end reads were obtained from each sample. First-strand cDNA synthesis was performed from all RNA using the Mint cDNA synthesis kit, with priming by a TRBC-specific oligonucleotide. All cDNA was treated with uracil-DNA glycosylase and then went through a first 18-cycle PCR with the universal primers M1SS and BC2_uni_R. From the authors' description of their analysis: For normalization, 1 million high-quality reads were randomly selected from each sample, with every read carrying a distinct molecular identifier. Reads sharing molecular identifiers were discarded rather than binned into consensus sequences. MiTCR, set to a Q25 quality threshold and the strictest error-elimination algorithm, was used for CDR3 identification, clonotype clustering and error correction. A nonparametric unseen species model with Euler transformation was used to estimate lower-bound total TCR beta diversity. TCRdb reanalyzed the raw reads on its own, using fastp at Q25 for trimming and MiXCR for clone calling, and kept in-frame beta chains. Each CDR3 protein appears once, grouped with its most common genes and DNA. What appears here as the V and J calls and clone size reflects TCRdb's work, not the paper's. The table for this sample lists approximately 1.5 million distinct CDR3 sequences; approximately 32% of them were counted only once. Clones ranked in the top ten supply about 11% of the sample.

The germline V gene gives CDR1 as SGHRS and CDR2 as YFSETQ. From cysteine to phenylalanine, the CDR3 is 12 amino acids long. The kept DNA is CDR3 alone, 36 bases in frame from the first base. V and J are truncated by 2 bases and 9 bases respectively, leaving an intervening sequence of 9 bases. This chain is built from TRBV5-1 and TRBJ2-1; tentative D gene TRBD2, with 5 bases matching. The clonotype comes from a woman in her 30s in good health. Sequences were obtained from blood. The base sequence is TGCGCCAGCAGCTTCGGGGATGTTGAGCAGTTCTTC. Its protein product is CASSFGDVEQFF.